The rows below give T cell receptor beta chains drawn from one sample of a study of blood T cell repertoires in COVID-19. Sequencing was performed with immunoSEQ multiplex PCR; in TCRdb, only in-frame clones are kept and a portion is missing. The sample holds around 300,000 clones, approximately 88% seen once. The source material was peripheral blood. Every receptor here comes from a woman aged 35 to 49 who had recovered from COVID-19. Each CDR3 is given with its conserved first and last residue. The D gene is left open where the match is weak. Not every row has a clone size; where given, it reads once, few, many or a size class.

V	J	D	size	DNA	CDR3
TRBV1	TRBJ1-6	NA	NA	TGCACCAGCAGCCAAGCCGGCAACGGGCACAGCGGTTCACCCCTCCACTTT	CTSSQAGNGHSGSPLHF
TRBV3-1/TRBV3-2	TRBJ2-6	TRBD2	NA	TGTGCCAGCAGCCATCTGGCGGGAGTGGCTGGGGCCAACGTCCTGACTTTC	CASSHLAGVAGANVLTF
TRBV9	TRBJ2-3	NA	NA	TGTGCCAGCAGCGTCCGGACAGCGCAAGACACAGATACGCAGTATTTT	CASSVRTAQDTDTQYF
TRBV7-2	TRBJ1-1	NA	NA	TGTGCCAGCACCCCCCTCCTAGGTCAACGGGTATGGGCTTTCTTT	CASTPLLGQRVWAFF
TRBV25-1	TRBJ1-6	TRBD1	NA	TGTGCCAGCAGTGGGGCAGGGGGCTTGTATTCACCCCTCCACTTT	CASSGAGGLYSPLHF
TRBV3-1/TRBV3-2	TRBJ2-1	NA	NA	TGTGCCAGCAGCCGAGGACATAGCGGCAGCTCCTACAATGAGCAGTTCTTC	CASSRGHSGSSYNEQFF
TRBV6-1	TRBJ1-4	NA	once	TGTGCCAGCAGTGCCGGGACTTCCCCGGCTAATGAAAAACTGTTTTTT	CASSAGTSPANEKLFF
TRBV19	TRBJ2-1	NA	NA	TGTGCCAGTAGTATATCCACTAGCTCCCACAATGAGCAGTTCTTC	CASSISTSSHNEQFF
TRBV5-4	TRBJ2-7	NA	many	TGTGCCAGCAGCTTGGATCCCGCGGGGCCCTACGAGCAGTACTTC	CASSLDPAGPYEQYF
TRBV2	TRBJ2-7	TRBD2	NA	TGTGCCAGCAGACCCGGGACTAATACCTACGAGCAGTACTTC	CASRPGTNTYEQYF
TRBV5-1	TRBJ2-1	NA	NA	TGCGCCAGCAGCCTCGGGACTGTTAATGAGCAGTTCTTC	CASSLGTVNEQFF
TRBV11-3	TRBJ2-2	NA	NA	TGTGCCAGCAGCTTACGGCTGGGAGCCGGGGAGCTGTTTTTT	CASSLRLGAGELFF
TRBV7-9	TRBJ2-7	NA	NA	TGTGCCAGCAGCGCGGCGGACTACGAGCAGTACTTC	CASSAADYEQYF
TRBV7-9	TRBJ2-1	NA	NA	TGTGCCAGCAGCCCCCCGCCCACTACCTACAACAATGAGCAGTTCTTC	CASSPPPTTYNNEQFF
TRBV29-1	TRBJ2-2	TRBD2	NA	TGCAGCGTTGAAGTAACTAGCGGGAGGGCCCCGAACACCGGGGAGCTGTTTTTT	CSVEVTSGRAPNTGELFF
TRBV15	TRBJ2-7	NA	NA	TGTGCCACCAGCAGAGGCGGGACGTCCTCCTACGAGCAGTACTTC	CATSRGGTSSYEQYF
TRBV11-1	TRBJ2-5	TRBD1	once	TGTGCCAGCAGCCCGGGACAGGCTACGAAGACCCAGTACTTC	CASSPGQATKTQYF
TRBV5-6	TRBJ1-1	NA	NA	TGTGCCAGCAGCTTGGGGACAATGGGGAACACTGAAGCTTTCTTT	CASSLGTMGNTEAFF
TRBV7-8	TRBJ2-2	TRBD2	NA	TGTGCCAGCAGCTTCACACTAGCGGGTGATACCGGGGAGCTGTTTTTT	CASSFTLAGDTGELFF
TRBV20-1	TRBJ2-3	NA	NA	TGCAGGGGCCCAGATACGCAGTATTTT	CRGPDTQYF
TRBV24-1	TRBJ2-2	NA	once	TGTGCCACCAGTGATTTGGGGTCTAGCTTCCCCGGGGAGCTGTTTTTT	CATSDLGSSFPGELFF